This T cell receptor beta chain was sequenced for a study of T cells in Graves' hyperthyroidism and ophthalmopathy. Study-level results: The model foresaw ophthalmopathy a median approximately 6.3 months prior to onset.

RNA transcripts provided the source from which TCR beta CDR3 regions were amplified. First-round RT-PCR with HTBI primers amplified the TCR CDR3 region. TCRdb ran MiXCR on the multiplex PCR reads and lists one entry per CDR3 protein. The data contain 300,000 to 500,000 distinct CDR3 sequences, over 13% of them singletons. This clonotype was detected ten times or more. Its antigen is as yet unknown. This receptor was obtained from a man aged 50 or older with Graves' ophthalmopathy. The sequenced sample consisted of blood.

The CDR3 bases are TGTGCCAGCAGAACCAGAGACAGGGCTGAAGCTTTCTTT. Its protein product is CASRTRDRAEAFF. The rearrangement joins TRBV28 to TRBJ1-1, with 7 bases identical to TRBD1. V shed 6 bases and J 6 bases; nucleotides not matched to a gene: 7. Germline values: CDR1 MDHEN, CDR2 SYDVKM. The CDR3 contains 13 residues.